This is a list of T cell receptor beta chains from one sample in a study of blood T cells in healthy people across ages. TCRdb re-called the 5' RACE reads through MiXCR, storing one row per CDR3 protein. Of 1 million to 1.2 million distinct CDR3 sequences listed, under 40% are singletons. Sequenced: blood. All receptors come from a man aged 18 to 30 in good health. CDR3s leave out the opening cysteine and the closing phenylalanine or tryptophan. Each record gives: V gene, clone size, J gene, CDR3 protein. A clone size is listed for some rows: how often the clone was seen (once, few, many), or a class if it is expanded.

v_call: TRBV12-3/TRBV12-4; clone_size: NA; j_call: TRBJ2-4; cdr3_aa: ASSPTGRYQY
v_call: TRBV14; clone_size: NA; j_call: TRBJ2-1; cdr3_aa: ASSQDGLVAYNEQF
v_call: TRBV4-1; clone_size: few; j_call: TRBJ2-4; cdr3_aa: ASSRQDLEAKNIQY
v_call: TRBV10-3; clone_size: NA; j_call: TRBJ2-3; cdr3_aa: AASGTIGLDTQY
v_call: TRBV20-1; clone_size: NA; j_call: TRBJ1-1; cdr3_aa: SASETGHYRAF
v_call: TRBV14; clone_size: few; j_call: TRBJ1-2; cdr3_aa: ASSPGVGRSGYT
v_call: TRBV2; clone_size: few; j_call: TRBJ2-1; cdr3_aa: ASSDKDRGKGEQF
v_call: TRBV24-1; clone_size: NA; j_call: TRBJ2-5; cdr3_aa: ATSDLHCTHRTPQETQY
v_call: TRBV28; clone_size: NA; j_call: TRBJ2-3; cdr3_aa: ASSGGPSRYTQY
v_call: TRBV20-1; clone_size: once; j_call: TRBJ2-1; cdr3_aa: SDSGTSAYNEQF
v_call: TRBV9; clone_size: few; j_call: TRBJ2-7; cdr3_aa: ASSVGGWDEQY
v_call: TRBV3-1; clone_size: NA; j_call: TRBJ1-1; cdr3_aa: AGSRRQKMNTEAF
v_call: TRBV6-6; clone_size: many; j_call: TRBJ2-2; cdr3_aa: ASSVAGELF
v_call: TRBV20-1; clone_size: few; j_call: TRBJ1-1; cdr3_aa: SASVAPLGTEAF
v_call: TRBV7-2; clone_size: NA; j_call: TRBJ2-3; cdr3_aa: ASSSDRLSTDTQY
v_call: TRBV4-3; clone_size: few; j_call: TRBJ1-1; cdr3_aa: ASSQKRFREAF
v_call: TRBV4-1; clone_size: few; j_call: TRBJ2-1; cdr3_aa: ASSQGGTPRDNEQF
v_call: TRBV4-3; clone_size: NA; j_call: TRBJ1-6; cdr3_aa: ASSSARDSKAGSPLH
v_call: TRBV2; clone_size: NA; j_call: TRBJ1-1; cdr3_aa: ASSQNWGSEAF
v_call: TRBV5-1; clone_size: NA; j_call: TRBJ2-3; cdr3_aa: ASSPAGRVDTQY
v_call: TRBV7-6; clone_size: many; j_call: TRBJ2-1; cdr3_aa: ASSMDRGNYNEQF
v_call: TRBV20-1; clone_size: few; j_call: TRBJ1-2; cdr3_aa: SASSGGDGYT
v_call: TRBV20-1; clone_size: NA; j_call: TRBJ2-2; cdr3_aa: SARRGAGTGELF
v_call: TRBV29-1; clone_size: NA; j_call: TRBJ2-5; cdr3_aa: SVNRGAQETQY
v_call: TRBV29-1; clone_size: NA; j_call: TRBJ2-1; cdr3_aa: SVEKTSNFYNEQF
v_call: TRBV12-3/TRBV12-4; clone_size: NA; j_call: TRBJ1-5; cdr3_aa: ASSRINQPQH
v_call: TRBV7-2; clone_size: many; j_call: TRBJ1-5; cdr3_aa: ASSSDRGSNQPQH
v_call: TRBV5-6; clone_size: few; j_call: TRBJ2-1; cdr3_aa: ASWRTSGNNEQF
v_call: TRBV16; clone_size: few; j_call: TRBJ1-2; cdr3_aa: ASSQSIPNGYT
v_call: TRBV10-3; clone_size: few; j_call: TRBJ2-5; cdr3_aa: AISGDSQETQY
v_call: TRBV20-1; clone_size: few; j_call: TRBJ2-1; cdr3_aa: SAIPRTSGDYNEQF
v_call: TRBV7-2; clone_size: NA; j_call: TRBJ1-2; cdr3_aa: ASNLFKGLQTYGYT
v_call: TRBV5-5; clone_size: NA; j_call: TRBJ2-1; cdr3_aa: ASFRERGAPFNEQF
v_call: TRBV4-3; clone_size: NA; j_call: TRBJ2-7; cdr3_aa: ASSPAGLVTYNEQY
v_call: TRBV29-1; clone_size: few; j_call: TRBJ1-2; cdr3_aa: SVEAGDGYT
v_call: TRBV7-9; clone_size: NA; j_call: TRBJ1-4; cdr3_aa: ASSLGDSRSPNEKLF
v_call: TRBV27; clone_size: once; j_call: TRBJ1-5; cdr3_aa: ASSPPHGTGGMGNQPQH
v_call: TRBV12-3/TRBV12-4; clone_size: NA; j_call: TRBJ2-7; cdr3_aa: ASSEGGTGDNEQY
v_call: TRBV20-1; clone_size: many; j_call: TRBJ1-2; cdr3_aa: SARKTGMANGYT
v_call: TRBV12-3/TRBV12-4; clone_size: few; j_call: NA; cdr3_aa: ASSLEGGANHEQY
v_call: TRBV12-3/TRBV12-4; clone_size: NA; j_call: TRBJ2-6; cdr3_aa: ASSLGTTGANVLT
v_call: TRBV15; clone_size: few; j_call: TRBJ2-1; cdr3_aa: ATSWGSYNEQF
v_call: TRBV12-5; clone_size: few; j_call: TRBJ1-1; cdr3_aa: ASGQGQVNTEAF
v_call: TRBV7-9; clone_size: few; j_call: TRBJ1-2; cdr3_aa: ASSPAGYGYT
v_call: TRBV6-6; clone_size: NA; j_call: TRBJ2-7; cdr3_aa: ASSYSSIAYEQY
v_call: TRBV4-2; clone_size: NA; j_call: TRBJ1-4; cdr3_aa: ASSQRKGEKLF
v_call: TRBV2; clone_size: NA; j_call: TRBJ2-2; cdr3_aa: ASSDQAHANTGELF
v_call: TRBV9; clone_size: NA; j_call: TRBJ2-3; cdr3_aa: ASSVGGTSADTQY
v_call: TRBV20-1; clone_size: few; j_call: TRBJ2-5; cdr3_aa: SGSFSAETQY
v_call: TRBV4-2; clone_size: NA; j_call: TRBJ1-2; cdr3_aa: ASSPASGSNYGYT
v_call: TRBV12-3/TRBV12-4; clone_size: NA; j_call: TRBJ1-2; cdr3_aa: ASSSRTGRTGYT